This entry features one T cell receptor (beta chain) sequence. There is no known antigen for this receptor. Base qualities are not provided; no much larger clone lies one nucleotide away. CDR1 and CDR2 are drawn from the germline V gene (reference sequence): LNHDA, SQIVND. A distance of 12 bases separates the germline ends of V and J, which lose 5 bases and 4 bases respectively. The CDR3 measures 13 amino acids from cysteine to phenylalanine. Only the CDR3 part of the read is kept: 39 bases, read in frame from the first base. The entry originates in a study of shared clonotypes between healthy human individuals (TCRdb year 2020). In terms of the full investigation: The cohort included a few men and two women between 18 and 49 years of age. To estimate repertoire size and how much clonotype sharing occurs between individuals, the study deeply sequenced the blood TCR repertoires of 4 to 6 healthy adults. To increase sequencing depth and limit assay-specific biases, different laboratories used diverse techniques to prepare libraries and sequence TCR repertoires. Between about 0.8 and 9 billion PBMCs per donor were obtained by leukapheresis. The full study reports these points: Sampling was restricted to blood, and TCR repertoires in tissues likely differ from the TCR repertoires found in blood. Pairwise subsampling led to the expectation that sequencing depth would affect the degree of clonotype sharing among donors. The small number of donors limited the genetic and exposure-history diversity represented.

Donors were healthy HIV-negative adults with no recently reported acute infections or vaccinations. Every donor was a Caucasian adult residing in Nashville, Tennessee, USA. For unsorted samples, tens of millions of PBMCs were counted, and genomic DNA was extracted using the QIAamp DNA Blood Mini kit. Blood was obtained by leukapheresis, after which PBMCs were separated by Ficoll-Histopaque density gradient centrifugation and cryopreserved in liquid nitrogen vapor phase. TCR CDR3 regions were amplified from genomic DNA by multiplex PCR using the deep immunoSEQ assay. For each cell subset, the extracted genomic DNA was distributed evenly across all wells of several immunoSEQ 96-well plates, and each plate served as one replicate. For unsorted PBMC, roughly 0.3 ug of genomic DNA, equivalent to roughly 30,000 T cell genomes, went into each replicate PCR. Ten immunoSEQ deep assay plates were used to sequence the unsorted PBMC genomic DNA. Purified libraries were measured with a Qubit 3.0 fluorometer, size-checked on a Bioanalyzer 2100, and measured again with the KAPA Library Quantification kit. A separate single-read 150-cycle Illumina NextSeq 550 flow cell was used to sequence each immunoSEQ 96-well plate. Under the source paper's analysis protocol: The immunoSEQ output contained only junctional sequences without quality scores, so filtering could not match that applied to full-length reads. To assign V/J genes and CDR3, sequences were annotated using PyIR, a Python wrapper for IgBLAST v1.9, with IMGT germline references. Any read was removed if the V/J assignment was weak (E-value above 1e-6), the CDR3 was missing, or the read contained stop codons, out-of-frame junctions, or ambiguous translated residues. V3J clonotypes were defined as sequences sharing an identical inferred V gene, J gene, and CDR3 amino acid sequence. Percentage overlap between repertoires was calculated by dividing the number of shared unique clonotypes by the size of the smaller repertoire. RTK rarefaction, the Chao1 estimator, and Recon v2.1 estimates of unobserved clonotypes were used to assess repertoire richness. Held by TCRdb, this immuneACCESS table contains in-frame sequences only and omits some clones. Under half of the omission traces to an unresolved V gene where checked; the cause of the rest is unknown. V, J and clone size reflect that table, while D and trimming were determined from the DNA. For this sample there are approximately 470,000 clones; approximately 80% appear just once. The ten top clones hold around 13% of the sample.

Input material: PBMCs. The rearranged chain carries TRBV19 and TRBJ2-7; the D gene lacks a confident call. This receptor was obtained from a woman in her thirties or forties in good health. Some clones in this sample may be carry-over from other donors' samples. The CDR3 region has the sequence CASSADGLYEQYF. In nucleotides, the sequence is TGTGCCAGTAGTGCGGACGGCCTTTACGAGCAGTACTTC. With all but the CDR3 taken from the reference TRBV19 and TRBJ2-7 genes, the full variable domain is: DGGITQSPKYLFRKEGQNVTLSCEQNLNHDAMYWYRQDPGQGLRLIYYSQIVNDFQKGDIAEGYSVSREKKESFPLTVTSAQKNPTAFYLCASSADGLYEQYFGPGTRLTVT.